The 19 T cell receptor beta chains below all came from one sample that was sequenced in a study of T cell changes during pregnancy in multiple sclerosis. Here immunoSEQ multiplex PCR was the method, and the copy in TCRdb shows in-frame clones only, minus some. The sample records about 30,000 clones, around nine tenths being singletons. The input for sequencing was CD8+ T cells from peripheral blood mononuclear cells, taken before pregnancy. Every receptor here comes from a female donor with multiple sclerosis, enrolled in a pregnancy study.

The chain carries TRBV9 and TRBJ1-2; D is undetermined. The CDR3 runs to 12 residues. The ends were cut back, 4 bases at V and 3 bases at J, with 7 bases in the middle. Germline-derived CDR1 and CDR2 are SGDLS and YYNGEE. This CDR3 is CASSPPDYGYTF. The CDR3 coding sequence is TGTGCCAGCAGCCCCCCGGACTATGGCTACACCTTC.

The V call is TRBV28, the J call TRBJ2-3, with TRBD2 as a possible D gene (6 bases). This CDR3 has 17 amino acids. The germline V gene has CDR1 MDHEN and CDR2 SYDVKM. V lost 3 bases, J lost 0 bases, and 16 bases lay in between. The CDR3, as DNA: TGTGCCAGCAGTTTGGGGATGACGGGAGTGAGCACAGATACGCAGTATTTT. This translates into CASSLGMTGVSTDTQYF.

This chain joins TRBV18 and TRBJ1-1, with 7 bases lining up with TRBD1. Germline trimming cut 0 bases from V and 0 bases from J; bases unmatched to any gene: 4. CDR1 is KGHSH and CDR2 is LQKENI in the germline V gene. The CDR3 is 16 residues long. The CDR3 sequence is CASSPPGTAMNTEAFF. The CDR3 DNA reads TGTGCCAGCTCACCACCCGGGACAGCGATGAACACTGAAGCTTTCTTT.

CDR3 in amino acids: CASSRQWKSYEQYF. DNA for the CDR3: TGTGCCAGCAGCAGACAGTGGAAATCCTACGAGCAGTACTTC. V and J are TRBV6-1 and TRBJ2-5; D possibly corresponds to TRBD1 (5 bases). The tail of the sequence fits TRBJ2-7 better, so the J call may be wrong. This CDR3 spans 14 amino acids. Germline V gene data show CDR1 as MNHNS and CDR2 as SASEGT.

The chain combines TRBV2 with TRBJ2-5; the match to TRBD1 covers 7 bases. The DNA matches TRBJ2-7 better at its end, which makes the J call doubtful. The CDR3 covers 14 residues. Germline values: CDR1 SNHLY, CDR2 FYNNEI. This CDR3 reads CASSEGGQSYEQYF. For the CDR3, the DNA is TGTGCCAGCAGTGAAGGGGGACAGTCCTACGAGCAGTACTTC.

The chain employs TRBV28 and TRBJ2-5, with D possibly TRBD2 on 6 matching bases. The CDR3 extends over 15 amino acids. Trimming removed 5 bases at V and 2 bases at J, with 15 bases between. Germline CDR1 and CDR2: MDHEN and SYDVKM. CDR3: CASSQEFGTQETQYF. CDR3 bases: TGTGCCAGCAGTCAAGAGTTCGGGACTCAAGAGACCCAGTACTTC.

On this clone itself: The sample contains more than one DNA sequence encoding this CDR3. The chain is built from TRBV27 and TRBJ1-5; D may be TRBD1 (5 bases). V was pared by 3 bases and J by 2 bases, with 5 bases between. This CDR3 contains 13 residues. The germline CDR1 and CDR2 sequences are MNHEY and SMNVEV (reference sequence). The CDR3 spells CASSLGRNQPQHF. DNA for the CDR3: TGTGCCAGCAGTTTGGGGCGCAATCAGCCCCAGCATTTT.

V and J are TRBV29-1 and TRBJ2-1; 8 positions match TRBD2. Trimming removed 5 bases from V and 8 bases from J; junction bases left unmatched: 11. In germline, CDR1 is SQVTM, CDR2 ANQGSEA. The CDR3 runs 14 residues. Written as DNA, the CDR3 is TGCAGCGTTAATCCGGGACTAGTGTTCTATGAGCAGTTCTTC. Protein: CSVNPGLVFYEQFF.

This CDR3 reads CASSLSGTGWKNTGELFF. CDR3 in DNA: TGTGCCAGCAGTTTGTCCGGGACAGGATGGAAGAACACCGGGGAGCTGTTTTTT. The V and J genes are TRBV28 and TRBJ2-2, with TRBD1 identical over 8 bases. This CDR3 spans 18 amino acids. The trim removed 3 bases at V and 1 base at J, leaving 10 bases unmatched. Germline CDR1 reads MDHEN; CDR2 reads SYDVKM.

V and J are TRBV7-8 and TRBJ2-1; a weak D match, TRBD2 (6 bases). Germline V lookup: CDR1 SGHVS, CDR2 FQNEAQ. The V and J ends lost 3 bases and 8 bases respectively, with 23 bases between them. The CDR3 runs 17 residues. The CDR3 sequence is CASSFPVGGATGDEQFF. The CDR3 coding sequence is TGTGCCAGCAGCTTCCCGGTAGGAGGGGCAACGGGGGATGAGCAGTTCTTC. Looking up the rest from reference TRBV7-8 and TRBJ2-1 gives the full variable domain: GAGVSQSPRYKVAKRGQDVALRCDPISGHVSLFWYQQALGQGPEFLTYFQNEAQLDKSGLPSDRFFAERPEGSVSTLKIQRTQQEDSAVYLCASSFPVGGATGDEQFFGPGTRLTVL.

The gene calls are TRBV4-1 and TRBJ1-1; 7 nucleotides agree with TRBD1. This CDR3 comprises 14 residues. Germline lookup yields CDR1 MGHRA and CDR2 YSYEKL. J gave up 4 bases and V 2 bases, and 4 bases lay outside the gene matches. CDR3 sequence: CASSQRQGSTEAFF. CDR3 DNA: TGCGCCAGCAGCCAACGACAGGGAAGCACTGAAGCTTTCTTT.

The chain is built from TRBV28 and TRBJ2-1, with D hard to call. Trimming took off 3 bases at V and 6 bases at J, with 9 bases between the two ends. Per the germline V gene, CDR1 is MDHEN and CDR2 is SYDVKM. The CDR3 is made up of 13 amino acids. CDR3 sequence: CASSFRLTNEQFF. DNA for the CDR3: TGTGCCAGCAGTTTTCGACTTACCAATGAGCAGTTCTTC. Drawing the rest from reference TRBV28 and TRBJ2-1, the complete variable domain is DVKVTQSSRYLVKRTGEKVFLECVQDMDHENMFWYRQDPGLGLRLIYFSYDVKMKEKGDIPEGYSVSREKKERFSLILESASTNQTSMYLCASSFRLTNEQFFGPGTRLTVL.

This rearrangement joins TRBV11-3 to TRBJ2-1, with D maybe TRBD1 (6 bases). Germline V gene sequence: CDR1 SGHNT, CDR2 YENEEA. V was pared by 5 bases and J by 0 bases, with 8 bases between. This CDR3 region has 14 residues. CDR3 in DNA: TGTGCCAGCAGCGCACAGGGCTCCTACAATGAGCAGTTCTTC. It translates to CASSAQGSYNEQFF. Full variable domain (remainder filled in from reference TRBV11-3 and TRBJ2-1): EAGVVQSPRYKIIEKKQPVAFWCNPISGHNTLYWYLQNLGQGPELLIRYENEEAVDDSQLPKDRFSAERLKGVDSTLKIQPAELGDSAVYLCASSAQGSYNEQFFGPGTRLTVL.

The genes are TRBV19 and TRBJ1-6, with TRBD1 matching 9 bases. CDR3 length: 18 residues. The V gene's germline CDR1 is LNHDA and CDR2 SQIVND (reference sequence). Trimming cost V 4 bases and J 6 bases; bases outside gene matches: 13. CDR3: CASSTRDRARGGNSPLHF. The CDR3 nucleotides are TGTGCCAGTAGTACCCGGGACAGGGCCAGAGGAGGTAATTCACCCCTCCACTTT.

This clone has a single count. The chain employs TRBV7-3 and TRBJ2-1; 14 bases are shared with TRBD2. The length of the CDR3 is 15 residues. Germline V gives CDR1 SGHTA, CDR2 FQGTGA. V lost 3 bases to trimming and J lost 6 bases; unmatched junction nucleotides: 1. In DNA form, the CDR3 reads TGTGCCAGCAGCTTGGGGACTAGCGGGAGCAATGAGCAGTTCTTC. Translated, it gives CASSLGTSGSNEQFF. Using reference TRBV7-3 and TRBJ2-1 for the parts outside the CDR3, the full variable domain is GAGVSQTPSNKVTEKGKYVELRCDPISGHTALYWYRQSLGQGPEFLIYFQGTGAADDSGLPNDRFFAVRPEGSVSTLKIQRTERGDSAVYLCASSLGTSGSNEQFFGPGTRLTVL.

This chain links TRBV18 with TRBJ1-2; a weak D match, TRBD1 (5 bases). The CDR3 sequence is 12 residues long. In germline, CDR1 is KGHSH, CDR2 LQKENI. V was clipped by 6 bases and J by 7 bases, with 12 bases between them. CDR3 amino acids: CASSARGGGYTF. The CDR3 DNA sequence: TGTGCCAGCTCCGCAAGGGGTGGTGGCTACACCTTC.

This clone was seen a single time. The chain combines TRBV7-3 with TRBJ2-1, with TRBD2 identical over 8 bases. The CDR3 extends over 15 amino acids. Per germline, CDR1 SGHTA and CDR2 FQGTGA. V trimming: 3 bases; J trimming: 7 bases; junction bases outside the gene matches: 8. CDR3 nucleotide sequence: TGTGCCAGCAGCTTTGTCGGAGCGGGGGTTAATGAGCAGTTCTTC. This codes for CASSFVGAGVNEQFF.

DNA for the CDR3: TGCGCCAGCAGAGCGGATCTAGCGGGGTTAACAGATACGCAGTATTTT. Translated, it gives CASRADLAGLTDTQYF. This chain uses TRBV5-1 with TRBJ2-3, with 9 bases matching TRBD2. Unmatched junction bases numbered 10, after V lost 5 bases and J lost 3 bases. Per germline, CDR1 SGHRS and CDR2 YFSETQ. The CDR3 covers 16 residues.

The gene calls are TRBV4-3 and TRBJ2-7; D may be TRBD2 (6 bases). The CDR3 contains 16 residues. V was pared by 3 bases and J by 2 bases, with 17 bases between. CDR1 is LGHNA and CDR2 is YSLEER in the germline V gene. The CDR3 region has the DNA TGCGCCAGCAGCCAGGACCAGGGAGGCCGTACCTACGAGCAGTACTTC. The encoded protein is CASSQDQGGRTYEQYF.